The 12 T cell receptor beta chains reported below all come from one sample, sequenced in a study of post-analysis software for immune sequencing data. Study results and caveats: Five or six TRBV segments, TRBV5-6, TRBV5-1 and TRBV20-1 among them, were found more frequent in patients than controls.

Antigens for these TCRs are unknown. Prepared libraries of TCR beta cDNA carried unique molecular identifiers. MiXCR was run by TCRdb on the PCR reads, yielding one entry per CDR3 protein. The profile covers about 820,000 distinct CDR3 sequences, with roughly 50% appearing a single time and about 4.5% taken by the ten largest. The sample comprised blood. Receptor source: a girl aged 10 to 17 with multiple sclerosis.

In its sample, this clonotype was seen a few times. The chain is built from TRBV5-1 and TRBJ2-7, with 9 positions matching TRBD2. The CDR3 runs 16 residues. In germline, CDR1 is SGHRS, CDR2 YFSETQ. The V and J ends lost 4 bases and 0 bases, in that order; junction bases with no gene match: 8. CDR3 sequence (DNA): TGCGCCAGCAGCACAGGACTAGCGACGAGCTCCTACGAGCAGTACTTC. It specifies CASSTGLATSSYEQYF.

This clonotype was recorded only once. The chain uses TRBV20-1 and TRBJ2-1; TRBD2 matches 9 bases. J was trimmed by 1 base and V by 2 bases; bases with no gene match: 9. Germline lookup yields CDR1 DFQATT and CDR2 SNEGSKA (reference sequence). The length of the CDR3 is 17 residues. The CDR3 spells CSARSRAGGPSYNEQFF. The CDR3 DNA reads TGCAGTGCTAGAAGTAGGGCGGGAGGGCCATCCTACAATGAGCAGTTCTTC.

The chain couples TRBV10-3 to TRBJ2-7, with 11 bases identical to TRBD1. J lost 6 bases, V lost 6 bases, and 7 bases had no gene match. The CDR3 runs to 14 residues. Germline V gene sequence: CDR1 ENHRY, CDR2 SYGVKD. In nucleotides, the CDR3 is TGTGCCATCAGGGCCGGGACAGGGGGTCTCGAGCAGTACTTC. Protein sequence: CAIRAGTGGLEQYF.

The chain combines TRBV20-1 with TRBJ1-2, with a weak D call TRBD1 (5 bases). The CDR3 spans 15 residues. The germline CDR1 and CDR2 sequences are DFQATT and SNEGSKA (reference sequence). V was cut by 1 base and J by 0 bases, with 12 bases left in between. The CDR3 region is CSARGAGGANYGYTF. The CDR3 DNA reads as TGCAGTGCTAGAGGTGCCGGGGGAGCTAACTATGGCTACACCTTC.

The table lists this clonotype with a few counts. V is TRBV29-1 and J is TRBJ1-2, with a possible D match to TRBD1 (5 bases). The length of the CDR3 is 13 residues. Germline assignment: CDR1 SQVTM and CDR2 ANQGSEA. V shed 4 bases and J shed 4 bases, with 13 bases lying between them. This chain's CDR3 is CSVAGPGGYGYTF. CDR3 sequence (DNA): TGCAGCGTTGCGGGCCCCGGGGGCTATGGCTACACCTTC.

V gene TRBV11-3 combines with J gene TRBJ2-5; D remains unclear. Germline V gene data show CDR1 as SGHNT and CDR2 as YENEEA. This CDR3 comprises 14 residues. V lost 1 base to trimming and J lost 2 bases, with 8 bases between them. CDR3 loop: CASSLGHQQETQYF. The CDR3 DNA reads TGTGCCAGCAGCTTAGGACATCAGCAAGAGACCCAGTACTTC.

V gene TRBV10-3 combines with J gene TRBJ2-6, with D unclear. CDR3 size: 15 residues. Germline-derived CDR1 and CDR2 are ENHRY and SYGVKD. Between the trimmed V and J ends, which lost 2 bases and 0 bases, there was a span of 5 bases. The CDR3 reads CAISETSSGANVLTF. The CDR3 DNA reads TGTGCCATCAGTGAGACAAGCTCTGGGGCCAACGTCCTGACTTTC.

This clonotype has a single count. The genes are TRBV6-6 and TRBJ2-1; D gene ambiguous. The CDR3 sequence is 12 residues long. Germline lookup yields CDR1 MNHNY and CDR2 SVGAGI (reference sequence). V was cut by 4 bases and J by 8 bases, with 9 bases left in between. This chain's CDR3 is CASSSGLDEQFF. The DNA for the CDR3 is TGTGCCAGCAGTTCCGGGCTCGATGAGCAGTTCTTC.

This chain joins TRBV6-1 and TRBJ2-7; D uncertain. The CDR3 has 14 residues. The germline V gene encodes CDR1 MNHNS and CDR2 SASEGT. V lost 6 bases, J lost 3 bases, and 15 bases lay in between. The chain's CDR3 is CASSLSQILYEQYF. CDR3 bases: TGTGCCAGCAGCCTTTCACAGATACTCTACGAGCAGTACTTC.

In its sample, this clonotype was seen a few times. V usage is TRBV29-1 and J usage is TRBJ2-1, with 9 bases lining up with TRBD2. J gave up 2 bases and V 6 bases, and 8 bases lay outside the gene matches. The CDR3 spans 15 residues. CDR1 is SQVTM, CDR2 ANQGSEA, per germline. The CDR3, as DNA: TGCAGCGTGACTCAGCGGGAGGAACCCTACAATGAGCAGTTCTTC. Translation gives CSVTQREEPYNEQFF.

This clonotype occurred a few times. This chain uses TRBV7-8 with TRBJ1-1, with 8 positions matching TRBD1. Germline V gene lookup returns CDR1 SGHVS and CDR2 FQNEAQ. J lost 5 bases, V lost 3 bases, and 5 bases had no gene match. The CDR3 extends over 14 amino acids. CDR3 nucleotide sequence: TGTGCCAGCAGCTTCGACAGGGGAGGGACTGAAGCTTTCTTT. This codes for CASSFDRGGTEAFF.

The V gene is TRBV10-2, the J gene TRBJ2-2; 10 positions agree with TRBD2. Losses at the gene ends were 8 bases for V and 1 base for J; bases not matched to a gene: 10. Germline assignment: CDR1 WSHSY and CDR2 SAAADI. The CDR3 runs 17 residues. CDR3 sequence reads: CASGSERGGVNTGELFF. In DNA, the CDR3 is TGCGCCAGCGGATCGGAGCGGGGGGGAGTGAACACCGGGGAGCTGTTTTTT.